A selection of T cell receptor beta chains follows, all from one sample in a study of cytomegalovirus exposure and HLA in healthy donors. TCRdb keeps only in-frame clones here, not all; method: immunoSEQ multiplex PCR. The sample holds approximately 88,000 clones, 64% seen once. The sequenced material came from PBMCs. Source of these receptors: a man aged 60 to 69 in good health and CMV-seronegative. Both conserved end residues are part of each CDR3. D genes are given only for firm matches. Not every row has a clone size; where given, it reads once, few, many or a size class.

clone_size | j_call | d_call | v_call | cdr3_aa | cdr3_nt
few | TRBJ1-5 | NA | TRBV2 | CASSGPRRGNQPQHF | TGTGCCAGCAGTGGACCCCGGAGAGGAAATCAGCCCCAGCATTTT
NA | TRBJ1-1 | NA | TRBV5-5 | CASSFSGRNTEAFF | TGTGCCAGCAGCTTTTCGGGAAGGAACACTGAAGCTTTCTTT
NA | TRBJ2-2 | TRBD1 | TRBV19 | CASSIGLRDSNTGELFF | TGTGCCAGTAGTATAGGGCTCCGGGACAGTAACACCGGGGAGCTGTTTTTT
NA | TRBJ2-1 | NA | TRBV5-1 | CASSGGLVLGEQFF | TGCGCCAGCAGCGGGGGACTCGTCCTGGGGGAGCAGTTCTTC
once | TRBJ1-5 | NA | TRBV18 | CASSQGRDQPQHF | TGTGCCAGCTCCCAAGGGAGGGATCAGCCCCAGCATTTT
once | TRBJ2-1 | TRBD2 | TRBV14 | CASSQEFGLAGPWNEQFF | TGTGCCAGCAGCCAAGAATTCGGGCTAGCGGGCCCCTGGAATGAGCAGTTCTTC
NA | TRBJ2-3 | NA | TRBV6-5 | CASSSLARTDTQYF | TGTGCCAGCAGCAGCCTAGCGCGCACAGATACGCAGTATTTT
NA | TRBJ1-5 | NA | TRBV28 | CASSSQVYSNQPQHF | TGTGCCAGCAGTTCACAGGTTTATAGCAATCAGCCCCAGCATTTT
few | TRBJ2-5 | NA | TRBV7-9 | CSSDTGLAGETQYF | TGTTCCAGCGACACAGGGCTAGCCGGGGAGACCCAGTACTTC
few | TRBJ2-3 | TRBD2 | TRBV19 | CASSILPSGSTDTQYF | TGTGCCAGTAGTATTCTCCCTAGCGGGAGCACAGATACGCAGTATTTT
NA | TRBJ2-3 | TRBD2 | TRBV27 | CASRQRLAGAVDTQYF | TGTGCCAGCAGGCAACGACTAGCGGGAGCAGTAGATACGCAGTATTTT
NA | TRBJ1-4 | TRBD1 | TRBV2 | CASKGTGANEKLFF | TGTGCCAGCAAAGGGACAGGCGCTAATGAAAAACTGTTTTTT
once | TRBJ1-2 | TRBD1 | TRBV6-1 | CASRQGAGYTF | TGTGCCAGTAGACAGGGGGCGGGCTACACCTTC
NA | TRBJ1-1 | TRBD1 | TRBV4-2 | CASSQGPGQGAGTEAFF | TGTGCCAGCAGCCAAGGGCCGGGACAGGGGGCGGGTACTGAAGCTTTCTTT
NA | TRBJ2-1 | NA | TRBV5-1 | CASSPIAQNNEQFF | TGCGCCAGCAGCCCCATAGCTCAAAACAATGAGCAGTTCTTC
NA | TRBJ2-1 | TRBD2 | TRBV19 | CASSIISGTSEQFF | TGTGCCAGTAGTATAATAAGCGGGACCAGCGAGCAGTTCTTC
NA | TRBJ1-5 | NA | TRBV10-3 | CAIRKQGTGNQPQHF | TGTGCCATCAGAAAACAGGGCACGGGCAATCAGCCCCAGCATTTT
NA | TRBJ1-1 | TRBD1 | TRBV5-1 | CASSFSTGFDTEAFF | TGCGCCAGCAGCTTCTCGACAGGGTTCGACACTGAAGCTTTCTTT
few | TRBJ1-4 | TRBD1 | TRBV25-1 | CASSEPGGNEKLFF | TGTGCCAGCAGTGAACCAGGGGGTAATGAAAAACTGTTTTTT
NA | TRBJ2-3 | NA | TRBV27 | CASSLLAGYTDTQYF | TGTGCCAGCAGTTTATTGGCGGGTTACACAGATACGCAGTATTTT
NA | TRBJ2-7 | NA | TRBV4-1 | CASSQESYPGYEQYF | TGCGCCAGCAGCCAAGAGAGTTACCCGGGCTACGAGCAGTACTTC
few | TRBJ1-2 | NA | TRBV5-1 | CASRGWDISNYGYTF | TGCGCCAGCAGGGGATGGGACATTTCTAACTATGGCTACACCTTC
few | TRBJ1-2 | NA | TRBV30 | CAWSVKGAASYGYTF | TGTGCCTGGAGTGTAAAAGGGGCTGCTAGCTATGGCTACACCTTC
NA | TRBJ2-1 | TRBD2 | TRBV15 | CATSRNSGKYNEQFF | TGTGCCACCAGCAGGAATAGCGGGAAGTACAATGAGCAGTTCTTC
NA | TRBJ2-7 | TRBD1 | TRBV27 | CASSFWDRGWEQYF | TGTGCCAGCAGTTTTTGGGACAGGGGTTGGGAGCAGTACTTC
NA | TRBJ2-1 | NA | TRBV2 | CANQGGDEQFF | TGTGCCAACCAAGGGGGTGATGAGCAGTTCTTC
few | TRBJ2-5 | TRBD2 | TRBV5-1 | CASSPPSGGAGETQYF | TGCGCCAGCAGCCCACCCAGCGGGGGGGCCGGGGAGACCCAGTACTTC
once | TRBJ2-1 | TRBD2 | TRBV6-5 | CASSRTGTSSSEQFF | TGTGCCAGCAGTCGGACCGGGACTAGTTCTAGTGAGCAGTTCTTC
NA | TRBJ2-7 | NA | TRBV27 | CASSRSEVGQYF | TGTGCCAGCAGTCGGTCGGAGGTAGGGCAGTACTTC
NA | TRBJ2-7 | NA | TRBV5-1 | CASSLRVVGEQYF | TGCGCCAGCAGCCTCCGGGTGGTAGGCGAGCAGTACTTC
NA | TRBJ2-3 | TRBD2 | TRBV28 | CASASFKLAGVADTQYF | TGTGCCAGCGCCTCCTTTAAACTAGCGGGGGTTGCAGATACGCAGTATTTT
NA | TRBJ2-5 | TRBD1 | TRBV29-1 | CSGKTGGRETQYF | TGCAGCGGCAAGACAGGGGGCCGAGAGACCCAGTACTTC
NA | TRBJ2-4 | TRBD2 | TRBV5-1 | CASSLMGLADKNIQYF | TGCGCCAGCAGCTTGATGGGACTAGCAGACAAAAACATTCAGTACTTC
NA | TRBJ2-4 | NA | TRBV20-1 | CSASLGDIQYF | TGCAGTGCTAGTTTGGGAGACATTCAGTACTTC
NA | TRBJ2-1 | TRBD2 | TRBV5-1 | CASSLGLAGTNEQFF | TGCGCCAGCAGCTTGGGGCTAGCGGGGACCAATGAGCAGTTCTTC
NA | TRBJ2-7 | TRBD1 | TRBV7-9 | CASSIRDRGGEQYF | TGTGCCAGCAGCATTAGGGACAGGGGAGGCGAGCAGTACTTC
few | TRBJ1-1 | TRBD1 | TRBV6-6 | CASSLGQGNTEAFF | TGTGCCAGCAGTTTGGGACAGGGGAACACTGAAGCTTTCTTT
NA | TRBJ1-1 | NA | TRBV9 | CASSVAGGLGTEAFF | TGTGCCAGCAGCGTAGCGGGGGGCTTAGGCACTGAAGCTTTCTTT
NA | TRBJ2-2 | TRBD2 | TRBV29-1 | CSVRASGNTGELFF | TGCAGCGTTAGAGCTAGCGGGAACACCGGGGAGCTGTTTTTT
NA | TRBJ2-3 | NA | TRBV19 | CASSIGGGSTDTQYF | TGTGCCAGTAGTATAGGCGGCGGGAGCACAGATACGCAGTATTTT
NA | TRBJ1-2 | TRBD1 | TRBV29-1 | CSVEDNVRADRPRANYGYTF | TGCAGCGTTGAAGATAATGTACGGGCGGACAGGCCGAGAGCTAACTATGGCTACACCTTC
NA | TRBJ2-5 | NA | TRBV5-1 | CASSSGRGGETQYF | TGCGCCAGCAGCTCCGGTCGGGGTGGGGAGACCCAGTACTTC
NA | TRBJ1-2 | NA | TRBV2 | CASTKEGGIYGYTF | TGTGCCAGCACCAAGGAGGGAGGGATCTATGGCTACACCTTC
NA | TRBJ1-2 | NA | TRBV6-1 | CASSEIGGANYGYTF | TGTGCCAGCAGTGAAATCGGGGGAGCTAACTATGGCTACACCTTC
NA | TRBJ2-7 | TRBD1 | TRBV18 | CASSPNAGGSYEQYF | TGTGCCAGCTCACCAAATGCAGGGGGCTCCTACGAGCAGTACTTC
NA | TRBJ1-6 | TRBD1 | TRBV6-6 | CASSFSATGEGSPLHF | TGTGCCAGCAGTTTCTCAGCGACAGGGGAGGGTTCACCCCTCCACTTT
NA | TRBJ1-1 | TRBD1 | TRBV6-5 | CASSQGENTEAFF | TGTGCCAGCAGTCAGGGGGAGAACACTGAAGCTTTCTTT
few | TRBJ2-2 | NA | TRBV19 | CASSSSGVVRTGELFF | TGTGCCAGTAGTTCTTCCGGGGTGGTCCGCACCGGGGAGCTGTTTTTT
few | TRBJ2-1 | TRBD2 | TRBV18 | CASSPLPGLAINEQFF | TGTGCCAGCTCACCTCTTCCGGGACTAGCCATCAATGAGCAGTTCTTC
NA | TRBJ2-5 | TRBD2 | TRBV5-6 | CASSPSGGRSANQYF | TGTGCCAGCAGCCCCAGCGGGGGGAGGTCGGCGAATCAGTACTTC
NA | TRBJ2-3 | TRBD1 | TRBV9 | CASSPGTGAEDTQYF | TGTGCCAGCAGTCCCGGGACAGGGGCGGAAGATACGCAGTATTTT
NA | TRBJ2-7 | NA | TRBV27 | CASKKGGTKPYEQYF | TGTGCCAGCAAAAAGGGGGGGACAAAACCCTACGAGCAGTACTTC
NA | TRBJ2-7 | TRBD1 | TRBV5-1 | CASSLEVRGSEQYF | TGCGCCAGCAGCTTGGAGGTCAGGGGGAGCGAGCAGTACTTC